A single sample is the source of the 25 T cell receptor beta chains below, sequenced in a study of post-analysis software for immune sequencing data. Unique molecular identifiers were built into the TCR beta cDNA libraries. TCRdb reprocessed the PCR reads with MiXCR, giving one entry per CDR3 protein. The table shows 400,000 to 500,000 distinct CDR3 sequences, with approximately 39% occurring only once. Their specific antigens are unknown. The study's findings and limits: Comparison of patients with controls showed five TRBV segments more frequent in patients, TRBV5-6, TRBV5-1 and TRBV20-1 among them.

The sample was blood. Receptors originate from a girl aged 2 to 10 with multiple sclerosis.

The rearrangement uses TRBV4-1 and TRBJ2-1, with D possibly TRBD2 on 7 matching bases. Trimming left V 3 bases short and J 8 bases short, with 20 bases between. The CDR3 contains 16 residues. CDR1 is MGHRA and CDR2 is YSYEKL in the germline V gene. CDR3 DNA sequence: TGCGCCAGCAGCCATCCAAAAGGCGGGGGCGGCGATGAGCAGTTCTTC. It codes for CASSHPKGGGGDEQFF.

By share, this clonotype ranks as medium-sized. The chain couples TRBV7-9 to TRBJ2-7; D is perhaps TRBD2 (6 bases). The CDR3 is made up of 16 amino acids. V was pared by 4 bases and J by 3 bases, with 19 bases between. Germline V gene data show CDR1 as SEHNR and CDR2 as FQNEAQ (reference sequence). The DNA of the CDR3 is TGTGCCAGCAGCTCCCCATTGGCGGGAAACCTCTACGAGCAGTACTTC. It yields the protein CASSSPLAGNLYEQYF.

This clonotype was detected a few times. The chain couples TRBV4-1 to TRBJ2-1, with D uncertain. Looked up from germline, CDR1 is MGHRA and CDR2 is YSYEKL. V lost 1 base and J lost 10, with 17 bases in between. The CDR3 sequence is 15 residues long. CDR3 amino acids: CASSQGVISGLEQFF. CDR3 sequence (DNA): TGCGCCAGCAGCCAAGGGGTTATATCAGGTTTGGAGCAGTTCTTC.

The chain is built from TRBV7-9 and TRBJ2-1, with TRBD1 matching over 10 bases. The CDR3 contains 16 residues. V was pared by 4 bases and J by 8 bases, with 11 bases of the junction left unmatched. From germline, CDR1 is SEHNR and CDR2 FQNEAQ (reference sequence). The CDR3 reads CASSSRGTGDNHEQFF. The CDR3 DNA follows: TGTGCCAGCAGCTCGCGCGGGACAGGGGATAATCATGAGCAGTTCTTC.

The chain carries TRBV3-1 and TRBJ2-1; D may be TRBD1 (5 bases). CDR1 LGHDT and CDR2 YNNKEL come from the germline V gene (reference sequence). V dropped 11 bases and J dropped 0 bases, with 17 bases sitting between them. The CDR3 is made up of 15 amino acids. This chain's CDR3 is CAGNETVSSYNEQFF. The CDR3 DNA reads TGTGCCGGAAATGAGACAGTGAGCTCCTACAATGAGCAGTTCTTC.

There are a few counts of this clonotype. The chain combines TRBV20-1 with TRBJ2-1; weak D call: TRBD2 (5 bases). From germline, CDR1 is DFQATT and CDR2 SNEGSKA (reference sequence). Trimming cost V 0 bases and J 3 bases, with 15 bases left between them. The CDR3 loop spans 16 amino acids. CDR3 bases: TGCAGTGCTAGAGATGAGGGAGACCCCCTCTACAATGAGCAGTTCTTC. Its protein product is CSARDEGDPLYNEQFF.

The V gene is TRBV12-5, the J gene TRBJ2-1; tentatively, D is TRBD1 or TRBD2 (6 bases each). V dropped 6 bases and J dropped 4 bases, with 10 bases sitting between them. Per the germline V gene, CDR1 is LGHNT and CDR2 is FRNRAP. CDR3 length: 13 amino acids. CDR3 protein: CASGGAGYNEQFF. CDR3 DNA: TGTGCTAGTGGGGGGGCGGGATACAATGAGCAGTTCTTC. Drawing the rest from reference TRBV12-5 and TRBJ2-1, the complete variable domain is DARVTQTPRHKVTEMGQEVTMRCQPILGHNTVFWYRQTMMQGLELLAYFRNRAPLDDSGMPKDRFSAEMPDATLATLKIQPSEPRDSAVYFCASGGAGYNEQFFGPGTRLTVL.

This clonotype showed up just a few times. The chain employs TRBV20-1 and TRBJ2-5; D perhaps matches TRBD2 (6 bases). Germline CDR1 DFQATT, CDR2 SNEGSKA (reference sequence). CDR3 size: 14 residues. Trimming shortened V by 0 bases and J by 2 bases, and 10 bases separated the two germline ends. CDR3 region: CSARERTTQETQYF. The CDR3, as DNA: TGCAGTGCTAGAGAAAGGACTACTCAAGAGACCCAGTACTTC.

The chain links TRBV5-5 to TRBJ1-5; D is ambiguous. CDR1 and CDR2 from the germline V gene are SGHKS and YYEKEE (reference sequence). V was pared by 3 bases and J by 9 bases, with 13 bases between. CDR3 length: 13 amino acids. CDR3: CASSSGPGRPQHF. CDR3 coding DNA: TGTGCCAGCAGCTCTGGACCCGGACGGCCCCAGCATTTT. Full variable domain (rest looked up from reference TRBV5-5 and TRBJ1-5): DAGVTQSPTHLIKTRGQQVTLRCSPISGHKSVSWYQQVLGQGPQFIFQYYEKEERGRGNFPDRFSARQFPNYSSELNVNALLLGDSALYLCASSSGPGRPQHFGDGTRLSIL.

The chain links TRBV28 to TRBJ1-1; D is uncertain. The V gene lost 5 bases and the J gene lost 2 bases, with 18 bases spanning the gap. Germline V gives CDR1 MDHEN, CDR2 SYDVKM. The CDR3 totals 16 residues. DNA of the CDR3: TGTGCCAGCAGTCCCCCCCGCGGAGACACAAACACTGAAGCTTTCTTT. Protein: CASSPPRGDTNTEAFF. The variable domain in full, with the rest retrieved from reference TRBV28 and TRBJ1-1, is DVKVTQSSRYLVKRTGEKVFLECVQDMDHENMFWYRQDPGLGLRLIYFSYDVKMKEKGDIPEGYSVSREKKERFSLILESASTNQTSMYLCASSPPRGDTNTEAFFGQGTRLTVV.

This clonotype was detected a few times. The chain combines TRBV7-3 with TRBJ2-1, with 8 bases fitting TRBD1. Per germline, CDR1 SGHTA and CDR2 FQGTGA. V lost 4 bases, J lost 4 bases, and 3 bases stayed unmatched. This CDR3 is 14 amino acids long. CDR3 protein: CASSSQGAYNEQFF. The CDR3 bases are TGTGCCAGCAGCTCCCAGGGGGCTTACAATGAGCAGTTCTTC.

Ten or more counts support this clonotype. This sequence joins TRBV6-1 and TRBJ1-2; tentatively, D is TRBD1 (5 bases). The CDR3 contains 18 residues. Germline CDR1 MNHNS, CDR2 SASEGT. The ends were cut back, 5 bases at V and 4 bases at J, with 26 bases in the middle. The CDR3 sequence: CASSLPGISPGPRYGYTF. In DNA, the CDR3 is TGTGCCAGCAGTCTTCCAGGGATATCACCGGGGCCTCGCTATGGCTACACCTTC.

This clonotype was recorded a few times. The chain employs TRBV4-3 and TRBJ1-6; D ambiguous. V lost 0 bases to trimming and J lost 7 bases, with 7 bases between them. The CDR3 sequence is 14 residues long. CDR1 is LGHNA and CDR2 is YSLEER in the germline V gene. CDR3 nucleotides: TGCGCCAGCAGCCAAGACCCACAGAATTCACCCCTCCACTTT. Its translation: CASSQDPQNSPLHF.

The table lists this clonotype with a few counts. The chain joins TRBV5-1 to TRBJ1-4; 7 positions agree with TRBD1. From germline, CDR1 is SGHRS and CDR2 YFSETQ. Trimming removed 0 bases from V and 7 bases from J; junction bases left unmatched: 3. There are 14 residues in the CDR3. The CDR3 region is CASSLEGAGEKLFF. DNA of the CDR3: TGCGCCAGCAGCTTGGAGGGGGCCGGTGAAAAACTGTTTTTT.

The chain links TRBV18 to TRBJ1-2; no clear D. The CDR3 covers 13 residues. In germline, CDR1 is KGHSH, CDR2 LQKENI. V was pared by 7 bases and J by 4 bases, with 13 bases between. As DNA, the CDR3 is TGTGCCAGCTGCCGAGCAGACTCCTATGGCTACACCTTC. Protein: CASCRADSYGYTF.

Only a few counts were recorded for this clonotype. This chain connects TRBV21-1 to TRBJ2-5. TRBV21-1 corresponds to a pseudogene. The length of the CDR3 is 14 residues. CDR3 DNA: TGTGCCAGCAGCAAAGCGGGACACCAAGAGACCCAGTACTTC. Encoded protein: CASSKAGHQETQYF.

This clonotype turned up a few times. The V call is TRBV7-2, the J call TRBJ2-7; D ambiguous. The CDR3 is 14 residues long. Trimming removed 4 bases at V and 4 bases at J, with 14 bases between. Looked up from germline, CDR1 is SGHTA and CDR2 is FQGNSA. The DNA for the CDR3 is TGTGCCAGCAGCTCACCTAATGGGGATTACGAGCAGTACTTC. Translating it yields CASSSPNGDYEQYF.

This clonotype was picked up a small number of times. A read error may account for a junction end that differs from germline. The chain uses TRBV12-3 or TRBV12-4 and TRBJ2-7; D ambiguous. The CDR3 extends over 14 amino acids. CDR3 DNA sequence: TGTGCCAGCAGCTTAGGTGGGAAGGTCTACGAGCAGTACTTC. Protein sequence: CASSLGGKVYEQYF.

The chain carries TRBV4-1 and TRBJ1-5; no definite D call. The V end lost 1 base, the J end lost 3 bases, and 13 bases lay between the germline ends. The V gene's germline CDR1 is MGHRA and CDR2 YSYEKL. The CDR3 is 16 residues long. The CDR3 reads CASSQALSVFNQPQHF. The CDR3 DNA reads TGCGCCAGCAGCCAAGCCCTATCCGTTTTCAATCAGCCCCAGCATTTT.

This chain connects TRBV5-1 to TRBJ2-1; 13 nucleotides agree with TRBD2. The length of the CDR3 is 16 residues. Germline V CDR1 and CDR2: SGHRS, YFSETQ. V shed 2 bases, J shed 3 bases, and the junction held 2 bases outside the gene matches. DNA of the CDR3: TGCGCCAGCAGCTTAGGGACTAGCGGGGTCTACAATGAGCAGTTCTTC. Translating it yields CASSLGTSGVYNEQFF.

This rearrangement joins TRBV12-3 or TRBV12-4 to TRBJ1-1, with D perhaps matching TRBD1 (6 bases). V lost 2 bases and J lost 1, with 11 bases in between. The CDR3 length is 15 residues. CDR3 sequence reads: CASSLNPGANTEAFF. CDR3 in DNA: TGTGCCAGCAGTTTAAATCCGGGGGCGAACACTGAAGCTTTCTTT.

The CDR3 is CASTSRPNQPQHF. Here the CDR3 DNA reads TGTGCCAGCACCTCCAGACCCAATCAGCCCCAGCATTTT. The chain recombines TRBV12-3 or TRBV12-4 with TRBJ1-5; no firm D call. Trimming removed 7 bases at V and 3 bases at J, with 10 bases between. The CDR3 totals 13 residues.

This clonotype turned up a few times. This chain uses TRBV20-1 with TRBJ1-2; 10 bases are a match to TRBD1. Trimming cost V 4 bases and J 8 bases; bases outside gene matches: 13. The CDR3 covers 15 residues. Germline V gene data show CDR1 as DFQATT and CDR2 as SNEGSKA (reference sequence). CDR3 sequence reads: CSATPLDRGARGYTF. For the CDR3, the DNA is TGCAGTGCTACTCCTCTGGACAGGGGGGCTAGAGGCTACACCTTC.

The rearrangement joins TRBV5-1 to TRBJ1-2; 8 nucleotides agree with TRBD1. Germline V gives CDR1 SGHRS, CDR2 YFSETQ. Trimming at V came to 4 bases and at J to 2 bases, leaving 4 bases not matched to a gene. The CDR3 contains 14 residues. CDR3 in amino acids: CASSVGTGNYGYTF. The CDR3 region has the DNA TGCGCCAGCAGCGTCGGGACAGGAAACTATGGCTACACCTTC.

V and J are TRBV6-2 or TRBV6-3 and TRBJ2-5; D is ambiguous. The CDR3 is 12 amino acids. The ends were cut back, 2 bases at V and 6 bases at J, with 7 bases in the middle. Germline V lookup: CDR1 MNHEY, CDR2 SVGEGT. In DNA form, the CDR3 reads TGTGCCAGCAGTTACCCGGAAAAGACCCAGTACTTC. Its translation is CASSYPEKTQYF.